A single count supports the clone carrying this T cell receptor (beta chain). Its specificity is not known. RNA was extracted and reverse transcribed into cDNA as the sequencing template. Using immunoSEQ multiplex PCR, the repertoire was profiled, and TCRdb retains in-frame clones only, with some absent. The sample lists approximately 200,000 clones; roughly 60% were seen once. The treatment was: oral pan-JAK inhibitor, 5-10 mg twice daily. Cell sorting on a FACSAria was used to separate CD4+ and CD8+ T cells from the PBMCs. Trimming removed 5 bases from V and 3 bases from J; junction bases left unmatched: 4. The CDR3 covers 14 residues. Looked up from germline, CDR1 is SGHAT and CDR2 is FQNNGV. This record belongs to a study of CD8+ T cells in alopecia areata. As for the study in general: Once tofacitinib had been taken for 6 to 18 months, 6 months off drug followed. The study's findings and limits: Mice gave a clearer picture of TCR sharing than patients did, possibly for HLA-related reasons. Resident alphabeta T cells of normal skin are also sequenced in scalp samples.

The TCR sequence derives from a human donor with alopecia areata. The sequencing here drew on CD4+ T cells sorted from blood, taken at week 24, from a patient treated with tofacitinib. The genes are TRBV11-2 and TRBJ1-5, with 7 bases that match TRBD1. The CDR3 DNA sequence: TGTGCCAGCAGCCCACAGGGGCTCAATCAGCCCCAGCATTTT. It encodes CASSPQGLNQPQHF.